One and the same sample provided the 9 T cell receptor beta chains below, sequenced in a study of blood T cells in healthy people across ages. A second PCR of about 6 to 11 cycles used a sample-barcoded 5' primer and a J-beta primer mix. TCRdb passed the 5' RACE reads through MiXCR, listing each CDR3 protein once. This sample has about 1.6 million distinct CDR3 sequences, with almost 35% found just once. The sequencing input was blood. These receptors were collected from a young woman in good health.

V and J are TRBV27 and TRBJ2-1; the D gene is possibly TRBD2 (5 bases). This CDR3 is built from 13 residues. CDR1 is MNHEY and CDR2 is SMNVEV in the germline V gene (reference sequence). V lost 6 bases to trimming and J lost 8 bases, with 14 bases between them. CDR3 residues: CASRLLEEDEQFF. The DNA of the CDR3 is TGTGCCAGCAGGTTGTTGGAGGAGGATGAGCAGTTCTTC.

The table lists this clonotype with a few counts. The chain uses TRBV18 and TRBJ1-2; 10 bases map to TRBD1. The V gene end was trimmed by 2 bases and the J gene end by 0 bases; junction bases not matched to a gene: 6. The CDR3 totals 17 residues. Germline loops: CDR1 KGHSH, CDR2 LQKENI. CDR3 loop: CASSPYDRGPTNYGYTF. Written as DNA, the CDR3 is TGTGCCAGCTCACCATACGACAGGGGGCCTACTAACTATGGCTACACCTTC.

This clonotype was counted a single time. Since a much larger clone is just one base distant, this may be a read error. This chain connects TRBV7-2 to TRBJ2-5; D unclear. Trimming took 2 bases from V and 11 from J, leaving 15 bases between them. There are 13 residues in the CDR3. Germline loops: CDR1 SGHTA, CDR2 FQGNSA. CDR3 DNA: TGTGCCAGCAGCTTAAAGTATTCGGACGATCAGTACTTC. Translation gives CASSLKYSDDQYF.

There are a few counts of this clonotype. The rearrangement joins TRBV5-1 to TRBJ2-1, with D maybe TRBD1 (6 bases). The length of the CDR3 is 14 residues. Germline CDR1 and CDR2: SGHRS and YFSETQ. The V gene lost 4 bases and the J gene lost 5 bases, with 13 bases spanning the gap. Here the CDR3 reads CASSVGDNHNEQFF. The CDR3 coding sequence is TGCGCCAGCAGCGTGGGGGACAACCACAATGAGCAGTTCTTC.

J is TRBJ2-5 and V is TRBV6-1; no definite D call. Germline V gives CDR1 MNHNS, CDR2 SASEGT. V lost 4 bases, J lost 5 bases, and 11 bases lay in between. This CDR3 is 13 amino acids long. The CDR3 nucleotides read TGTGCCAGCAGTGGGACCCCCGGGGAGACCCAGTACTTC. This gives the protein CASSGTPGETQYF.

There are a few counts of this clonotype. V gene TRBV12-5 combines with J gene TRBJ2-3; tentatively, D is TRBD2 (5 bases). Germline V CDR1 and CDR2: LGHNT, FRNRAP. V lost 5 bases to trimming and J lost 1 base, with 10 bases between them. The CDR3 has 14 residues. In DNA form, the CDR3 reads TGTGCTAGTGGTCCATCAGCGGGCACAGATACGCAGTATTTT. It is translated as CASGPSAGTDTQYF. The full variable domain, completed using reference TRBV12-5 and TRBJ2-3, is DARVTQTPRHKVTEMGQEVTMRCQPILGHNTVFWYRQTMMQGLELLAYFRNRAPLDDSGMPKDRFSAEMPDATLATLKIQPSEPRDSAVYFCASGPSAGTDTQYFGPGTRLTVL.

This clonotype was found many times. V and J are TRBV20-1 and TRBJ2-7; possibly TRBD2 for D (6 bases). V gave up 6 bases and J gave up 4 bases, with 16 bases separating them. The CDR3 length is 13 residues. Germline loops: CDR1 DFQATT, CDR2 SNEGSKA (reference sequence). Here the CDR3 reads CSATGGGVYEQYF. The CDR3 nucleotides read TGCAGTGCCACAGGAGGAGGGGTTTACGAGCAGTACTTC.

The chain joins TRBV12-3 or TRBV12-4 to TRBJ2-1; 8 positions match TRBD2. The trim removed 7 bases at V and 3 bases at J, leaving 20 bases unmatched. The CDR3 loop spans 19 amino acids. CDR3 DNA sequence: TGTGCCAGCACCGGGACCGGGACTAGTGGGGGGACGGGCTACAATGAGCAGTTCTTC. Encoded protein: CASTGTGTSGGTGYNEQFF.

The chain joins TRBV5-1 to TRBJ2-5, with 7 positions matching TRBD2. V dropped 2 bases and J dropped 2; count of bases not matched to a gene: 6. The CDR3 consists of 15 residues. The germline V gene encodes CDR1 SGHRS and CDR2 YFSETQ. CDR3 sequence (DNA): TGCGCCAGCAGCTTTAGCCTAGCGGAACAAGAGACCCAGTACTTC. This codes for CASSFSLAEQETQYF.